The rows below give T cell receptor beta chains drawn from one sample of a study of T cell responses to AZD1222 COVID-19 vaccine. Clones were sequenced by immunoSEQ multiplex PCR, and TCRdb holds only the in-frame ones, with some missing. This table holds roughly 140,000 clones, roughly 91% found once. Specimen: peripheral blood, collected 28 days after the second AZD1222 dose. The receptor set was obtained from an adult who received the AZD1222 COVID-19 vaccine. The CDR3 runs from the conserved cysteine through the conserved F or W. The D gene is left open where the match is weak. The listing skips clone size in some rows; elsewhere it reads once, few, many or a size class.

clone_size,d_call,cdr3_length,j_call,v_call,cdr3_nt,cdr3_aa
.,.,15,TRBJ2-2,TRBV6-5,TGTGCCAGCAGCCCCCGGGGGATTAACACCGGGGAGCTGTTTTTT,CASSPRGINTGELFF
.,.,14,TRBJ1-1,TRBV11-2,TGTGCCAGCAGCTCCCCCCCCGTGAACACTGAAGCTTTCTTT,CASSSPPVNTEAFF
.,.,11,TRBJ2-7,TRBV27,TGTGCCAGCAGTTTCCTCGTCGAGCAGTACTTC,CASSFLVEQYF
.,TRBD1,15,TRBJ2-1,TRBV7-9,TGTGCCAGCAGCTATGGAGGGACAGGGGCCAATGAGCAGTTCTTC,CASSYGGTGANEQFF
.,.,17,TRBJ2-1,TRBV19,TGTGCCAGTAGTATAGTTGGGACTGGCGGGATTTGGAATGAGCAGTTCTTC,CASSIVGTGGIWNEQFF
few,.,12,TRBJ2-2,TRBV10-3,TGTGCCATCAGTGTAGGCACCGGGGAGCTGTTTTTT,CAISVGTGELFF
.,.,16,TRBJ1-1,TRBV28,TGTGCCAGCAGTCACCAAGAAAGGGGGATGAACACTGAAGCTTTCTTT,CASSHQERGMNTEAFF
.,.,14,TRBJ1-2,TRBV28,TGTGCCAGCAGTTTCGGACCGGCCGTTCGGGGCTACACCTTC,CASSFGPAVRGYTF
.,.,16,TRBJ1-2,TRBV15,TGTGCCACCAGCAGAGATAGGGTCACAGCTAACTATGGCTACACCTTC,CATSRDRVTANYGYTF
.,.,14,TRBJ2-7,TRBV18,TGTGCCAGCTCACCGGTCGGACAGATCTACGAGCAGTACTTC,CASSPVGQIYEQYF
.,TRBD1,14,TRBJ2-7,TRBV28,TGTGCCAGCAGTACCGGGACAGTCTTCTACGAGCAGTACTTC,CASSTGTVFYEQYF
.,TRBD1,17,TRBJ1-2,TRBV7-9,TGTGCCAGCAGCTTAGCGGGCCCCAGACAGGGGGGCTATGGCTACACCTTC,CASSLAGPRQGGYGYTF
.,.,15,TRBJ1-4,TRBV27,TGTGCCAGCAGTTTATATTGGGGGGGTAATGAAAAACTGTTTTTT,CASSLYWGGNEKLFF
.,.,11,TRBJ2-1,TRBV29-1,TGCAGCGTTGACTCCTACAATGAGCAGTTCTTC,CSVDSYNEQFF
.,.,15,TRBJ2-7,TRBV5-4,TGTGCCAGCAGCTTGGCCGTCTCCTCTGCCTACGAGCAGTACTTC,CASSLAVSSAYEQYF
.,TRBD1,13,TRBJ1-5,TRBV2,TGTGCCAGCAGGGGACAGGGTTATCAGCCCCAGCATTTT,CASRGQGYQPQHF
.,.,17,TRBJ1-5,TRBV5-6,TGTGCCAGCAGCTTGGGGCAGGGGACCGCGGGCAATCAGCCCCAGCATTTT,CASSLGQGTAGNQPQHF
.,.,14,TRBJ2-7,TRBV15,TGTGCCACCAGCAGAGATCGGGCCAGCGTCGAGCAGTACTTC,CATSRDRASVEQYF
.,TRBD2,16,TRBJ2-5,TRBV2,TGTGCCAGCAGGGGGACTAGCGGGGGAGGAGAAGAGACCCAGTACTTC,CASRGTSGGGEETQYF
.,TRBD1,16,TRBJ2-3,TRBV3-1/TRBV3-2,TGTGCCAGCAGCCAAGGAGGGACAGGGACCACAGATACGCAGTATTTT,CASSQGGTGTTDTQYF
.,.,14,TRBJ2-2,TRBV19,TGTGCCAGTAGAAGAAACGCGAACACCGGGGAGCTGTTTTTT,CASRRNANTGELFF
.,TRBD1,15,TRBJ1-2,TRBV27,TGTGCCAGCAGTTCAGCAGGGGGCGCGCCTTATGGCTACACCTTC,CASSSAGGAPYGYTF
.,.,14,TRBJ2-5,TRBV10-3,TGTGCCATCAGAGGGACTGGTAGCCAAGAGACCCAGTACTTC,CAIRGTGSQETQYF
once,.,15,TRBJ1-1,TRBV6-1,TGTGCCAGCAGTGAGGGGGACACCCCAGGCACTGAAGCTTTCTTT,CASSEGDTPGTEAFF
.,.,11,TRBJ2-3,TRBV11-3,TGTGCCAGCAGCTTAGATGATACGCAGTATTTT,CASSLDDTQYF
.,.,15,TRBJ1-5,TRBV5-4,TGTGCCAGCAGCTTGGATGGGAACGTAAATCAGCCCCAGCATTTT,CASSLDGNVNQPQHF
.,.,13,TRBJ1-1,TRBV12-3/TRBV12-4,TGTGCCAGCAGTTTAGAGATGAACACTGAAGCTTTCTTT,CASSLEMNTEAFF
once,.,13,TRBJ1-5,TRBV5-4,TGTGCCAGCAGCCCGGGCAGGGGTCAGCCCCAGCATTTT,CASSPGRGQPQHF